Given below is one TCR beta chain in context. Its antigen is undetermined. This entry belongs to a study of cytomegalovirus exposure and HLA in healthy donors. General study results and limits: CMV serostatus stood as the only immune exposure information on hand. In a later analysis, V- and J-gene trimming of beta chains associated with a DCLRE1C missense variant, replicated independently. The study assumed roughly uniform donor sequencing depth for presence/absence analyses.

The V gene's germline CDR1 is SGHTA and CDR2 FQGNSA. The CDR3 contains 14 residues. Trimming removed 2 bases at V and 5 bases at J, with 12 bases between. The PCR used 60 Vbeta and 13 Jbeta primers. Method: immunoSEQ multiplex PCR; TCRdb's copy keeps in-frame clones and lacks some. The sample includes around 75,000 clones. Although they were nominally healthy when sampled, donors likely had unrecorded immune exposures. This receptor was identified in a boy aged 5-17 years in good health and CMV-seronegative. The chain recombines TRBV7-2 with TRBJ1-1, with D perhaps TRBD1 (6 bases). The specimen was PBMCs. The DNA for the CDR3 is TGTGCCAGCAGCTTACTCCGGGGGGCGACTGAAGCTTTCTTT. As protein: CASSLLRGATEAFF.